This entry lists 10 T cell receptor beta chains sequenced from one sample in a study of CD8+ T cells in alopecia areata. Treatment: oral pan-JAK inhibitor, 5-10 mg twice daily. Isolated RNA was reverse transcribed into cDNA used as the sequencing template. Assay: immunoSEQ multiplex PCR; the TCRdb copy retains only in-frame clones and omits some. The repertoire holds a few hundred thousand clones, with 50% to 70% as singletons. The specimen comprised CD4+ T cells sorted from blood, sampled at week 4, from a patient treated with tofacitinib. Receptors originate from a human donor with alopecia areata.

This clone came up a few times. Other DNA sequences in this specimen translate into the identical CDR3. This chain connects TRBV5-5 to TRBJ1-5; D is unclear. The germline V gene has CDR1 SGHKS and CDR2 YYEKEE (reference sequence). This CDR3 has 14 amino acids. Trimming stripped 0 bases from V and 2 bases from J, with 6 bases between. The CDR3, as DNA: TGTGCCAGCAGCTTGGCCGGGGGCAATCAGCCCCAGCATTTT. Translating it yields CASSLAGGNQPQHF.

This clone was observed a handful of times. The DNA of the CDR3 is TGCAGCGTTGAGGCAGGGAAAAGGTACGAGCAGTACTTC. Translated: CSVEAGKRYEQYF. The gene calls are TRBV29-1 and TRBJ2-7, with D perhaps matching TRBD1 (5 bases). Deletions cut 3 bases from V and 4 bases from J, with 13 bases between. This CDR3 has 13 amino acids. CDR1 and CDR2 (germline): SQVTM, ANQGSEA.

The chain carries TRBV29-1 and TRBJ2-2; D is undetermined. The V and J ends lost 4 bases and 4 bases respectively, with 4 bases between them. The CDR3 is 11 residues long. Germline loops: CDR1 SQVTM, CDR2 ANQGSEA. Written as DNA, the CDR3 is TGCAGCGTTGTGGTCACCGGGGAGCTGTTTTTT. Its protein product is CSVVVTGELFF.

This clone was found once. This chain joins TRBV2 and TRBJ2-7; a possible D gene is TRBD1 (6 bases). CDR1 is SNHLY, CDR2 FYNNEI, per germline. Trimming pared 7 bases from V and 2 bases from J, leaving 15 bases between. The CDR3 is 14 residues long. The CDR3 DNA sequence: TGTGCCAGCACCCCGGGACAAACAACCTACGAGCAGTACTTC. Residues: CASTPGQTTYEQYF.

The V call is TRBV7-2, the J call TRBJ2-6, with D possibly matching TRBD1 (6 bases). CDR1 and CDR2 from the germline V gene are SGHTA and FQGNSA. The CDR3 spans 17 residues. The germline V and J ends were trimmed by 5 bases and 2 bases, with 16 bases remaining between them. The CDR3 loop reads CASSPRRAGAGANVLTF. The CDR3 region has the DNA TGTGCCAGCAGCCCTAGAAGGGCAGGGGCTGGGGCCAACGTCCTGACTTTC.

CDR3 in DNA: TGCAGCGTCGACAGGGATTATGGCACTGAAGCTTTCTTT. Translating gives CSVDRDYGTEAFF. The rearrangement joins TRBV29-1 to TRBJ1-1, with 7 bases that match TRBD1. The CDR3 contains 13 residues. Germline V gives CDR1 SQVTM, CDR2 ANQGSEA. Trimming took 6 bases from V and 4 from J; bases not matched to a gene: 8.

This clone turned up a few times. The CDR3: CASSGTGMNTEAFF. CDR3 bases: TGTGCCAGTTCTGGGACAGGAATGAACACTGAAGCTTTCTTT. This chain uses TRBV19 with TRBJ1-1, with TRBD1 matching over 8 bases. V gave up 8 bases and J gave up 0 bases; unmatched junction bases: 5. The CDR3 contains 14 residues. Germline V gene lookup returns CDR1 LNHDA and CDR2 SQIVND (reference sequence).

The V gene is TRBV9, the J gene TRBJ2-3; D is possibly TRBD2 (6 bases). With 3 bases removed from V and 3 bases from J, the gap between germline ends came to 14 bases. CDR3 size: 15 residues. The V gene's germline CDR1 is SGDLS and CDR2 YYNGEE. The CDR3 reads CASSAAGGLTDTQYF. In DNA form, the CDR3 reads TGTGCCAGCAGCGCCGCCGGGGGTTTGACAGATACGCAGTATTTT.

This clone showed up just a few times. The chain has TRBV18 and TRBJ1-6; 8 bases match TRBD1. This CDR3 region has 15 residues. The germline V gene has CDR1 KGHSH and CDR2 LQKENI. V shed 2 bases, J shed 6 bases, and the junction held 3 bases outside the gene matches. The DNA of the CDR3 is TGTGCCAGCTCACCAGCACAGGGGGGTAATTCACCCCTCCACTTT. Protein sequence: CASSPAQGGNSPLHF.

The chain has TRBV7-2 and TRBJ2-2; D unresolved. V lost 3 bases, J lost 6 bases, and 11 bases lay in between. The CDR3 is 14 residues long. From germline, CDR1 is SGHTA and CDR2 FQGNSA. The CDR3 protein is CASSFGRWSGELFF. The CDR3 DNA follows: TGTGCCAGCAGCTTCGGGCGTTGGTCCGGGGAGCTGTTTTTT.